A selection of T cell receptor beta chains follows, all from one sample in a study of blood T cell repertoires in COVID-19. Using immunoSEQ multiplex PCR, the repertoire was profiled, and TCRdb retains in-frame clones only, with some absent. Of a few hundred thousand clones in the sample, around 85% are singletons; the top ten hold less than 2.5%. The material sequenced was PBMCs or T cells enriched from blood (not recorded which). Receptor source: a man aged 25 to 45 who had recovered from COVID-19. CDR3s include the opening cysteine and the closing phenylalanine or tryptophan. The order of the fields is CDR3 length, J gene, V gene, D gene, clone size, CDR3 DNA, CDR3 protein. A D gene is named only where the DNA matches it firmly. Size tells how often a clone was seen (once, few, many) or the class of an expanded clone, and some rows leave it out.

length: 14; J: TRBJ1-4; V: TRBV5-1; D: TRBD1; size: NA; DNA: TGCGCCAGCAGCTCCACGGGACAGGGCGAAAAACTGTTTTTT; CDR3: CASSSTGQGEKLFF
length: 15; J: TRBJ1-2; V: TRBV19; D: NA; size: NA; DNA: TGTGCCAGTAGTATCGGAGGACCCACTAACTATGGCTACACCTTC; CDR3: CASSIGGPTNYGYTF
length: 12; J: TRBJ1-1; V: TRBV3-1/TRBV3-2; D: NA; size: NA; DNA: TGTGCCAGCAGCCAATCAAGGGGTGAAGCTTTCTTT; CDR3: CASSQSRGEAFF
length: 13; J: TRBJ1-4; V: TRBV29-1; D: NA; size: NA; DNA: TGCAGCGTTGGAGGAGGTGCGGGTGAAAAACTGTTTTTT; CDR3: CSVGGGAGEKLFF
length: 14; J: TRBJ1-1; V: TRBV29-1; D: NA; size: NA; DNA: TGCAGCGTTGAAGATTCAGGGGTGAACACTGAAGCTTTCTTT; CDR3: CSVEDSGVNTEAFF
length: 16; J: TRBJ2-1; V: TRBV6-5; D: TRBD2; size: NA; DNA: TGTGCCAGCAGTTACAGACTAGCGGGGGGGCAAAATGAGCAGTTCTTC; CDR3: CASSYRLAGGQNEQFF
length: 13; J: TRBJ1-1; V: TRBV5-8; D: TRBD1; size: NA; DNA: TGTGCCAGCAGCTCTGGACAGGGAACTGAAGCTTTCTTT; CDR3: CASSSGQGTEAFF
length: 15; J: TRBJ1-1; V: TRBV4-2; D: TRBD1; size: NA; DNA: TGTGCCAGCAGTGGACAGGGGGTCCTCGGCACTGAAGCTTTCTTT; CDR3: CASSGQGVLGTEAFF
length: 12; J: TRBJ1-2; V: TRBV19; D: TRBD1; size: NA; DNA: TGTGCCAGTAAAGGGGGCAACTATGGCTACACCTTC; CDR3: CASKGGNYGYTF
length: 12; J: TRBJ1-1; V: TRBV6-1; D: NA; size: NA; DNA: TGTGCCAGCAGTGATAAGGGAGGGGGAGCTTTCTTT; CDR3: CASSDKGGGAFF
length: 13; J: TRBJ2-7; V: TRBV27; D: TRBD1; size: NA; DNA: TGTGCCAGCAGCCCGGACAGGGGCCGGGAGCAGTACTTC; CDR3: CASSPDRGREQYF
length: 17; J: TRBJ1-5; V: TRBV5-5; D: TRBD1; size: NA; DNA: TGTGCCAGCAGCTTTGATGACAGGGGGCTGAGCAATCAGCCCCAGCATTTT; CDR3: CASSFDDRGLSNQPQHF
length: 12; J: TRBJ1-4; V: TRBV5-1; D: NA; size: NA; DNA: TGCGCCAGCAGCTTGGGACACGGAAAACTGTTTTTT; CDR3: CASSLGHGKLFF
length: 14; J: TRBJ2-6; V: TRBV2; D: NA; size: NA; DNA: TGTGCCAGCATCGGGGTTTCTGGGGCCAACGTCCTGACTTTC; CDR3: CASIGVSGANVLTF
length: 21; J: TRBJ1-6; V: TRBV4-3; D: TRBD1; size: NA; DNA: TGCGCCAGCAGCCAATCGAGGACAGGGGTACAGGCGCTGTCCTATAATTCACCCCTCCACTTT; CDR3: CASSQSRTGVQALSYNSPLHF
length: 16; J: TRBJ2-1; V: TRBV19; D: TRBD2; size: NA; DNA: TGTGCCAGTAGTACAATAGCGGGGGGCTCCTACAATGAGCAGTTCTTC; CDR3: CASSTIAGGSYNEQFF
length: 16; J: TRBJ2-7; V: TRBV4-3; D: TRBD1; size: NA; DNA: TGCGCCAGCAGCCAAGAGGGGCGGACAGGGGCCTACGAGCAGTACTTC; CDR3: CASSQEGRTGAYEQYF
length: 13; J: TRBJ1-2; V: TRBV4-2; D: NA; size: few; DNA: TGTGCCAGCAGCCAGAACCCAGACTATGGCTACACCTTC; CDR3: CASSQNPDYGYTF
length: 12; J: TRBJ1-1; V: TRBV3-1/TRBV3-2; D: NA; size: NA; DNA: TGTGCCAGCAGTTATATGAACACTGAAGCTTTCTTT; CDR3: CASSYMNTEAFF
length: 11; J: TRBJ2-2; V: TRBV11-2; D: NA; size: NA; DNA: TGTGCCAGCAGCTCTGTCGGGGAGCTGTTTTTT; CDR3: CASSSVGELFF